This T cell receptor (beta chain) was identified during a study of OX40 agonist ivuxolimab in advanced cancers. Study-level background: Age averaged around 54 years (range about 20 to 79), and about 86% were male. Regarding the study as a whole: More expanded clones were seen, on average, in CD8+ T cells than in CD4+.

Autoimmune disease history or systemic immunosuppression was exclusionary. The CDR3 has 17 residues. Germline V gene lookup returns CDR1 SGHNT and CDR2 YYREEE (reference sequence). With 4 bases clipped from V and 5 bases from J, the junction kept 9 bases outside the gene matches. Produced via immunoSEQ multiplex PCR; TCRdb's table is partial and in-frame only. The data show tens of thousands of clones, over 70% seen once. About this clone: Its antigen is as yet unknown.

V is TRBV5-4 and J is TRBJ2-5, with 15 bases matching TRBD2. The sequenced sample was CD4+ or CD8+ T cells sorted from blood, obtained in a trial of the OX40 agonist ivuxolimab. The sequence came from an adult with an advanced solid tumor such as melanoma, head and neck, liver or kidney cancer. In nucleotides, the CDR3 is TGTGCCAGCAGCCCTGGGACTAGCGGGGGGCGGGCGGAGACCCAGTACTTC. Translating it yields CASSPGTSGGRAETQYF.